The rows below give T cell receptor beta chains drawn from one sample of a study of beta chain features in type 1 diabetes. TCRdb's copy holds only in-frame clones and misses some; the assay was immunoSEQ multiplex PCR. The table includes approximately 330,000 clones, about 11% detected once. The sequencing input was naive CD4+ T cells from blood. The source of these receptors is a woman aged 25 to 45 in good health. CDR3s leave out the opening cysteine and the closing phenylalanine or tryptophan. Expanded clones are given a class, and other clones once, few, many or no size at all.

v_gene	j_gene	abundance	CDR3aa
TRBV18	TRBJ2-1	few	ASSPIQGTYNEQF
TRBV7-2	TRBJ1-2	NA	ASSRLRGSGFGYT
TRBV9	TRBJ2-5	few	ASSVASSGLETQY
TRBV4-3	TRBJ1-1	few	ASSQDARAKAF
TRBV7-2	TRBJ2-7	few	ASRIAGEGYEQY
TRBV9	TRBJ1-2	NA	ASSVASGEYGYT
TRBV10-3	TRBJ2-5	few	AISEPSGRARGEETQY
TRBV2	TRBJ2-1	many	ASRSVEQF
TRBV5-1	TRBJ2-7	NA	ASSFRGRGEQY
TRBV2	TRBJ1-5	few	ASARQGGDQPQH
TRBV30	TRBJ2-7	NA	AWSVAGGSLYEQY
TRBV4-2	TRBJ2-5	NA	ASSRLAGEETQY